The sequence of this TCR beta chain was determined in a study of radiation and T cells in renal cell carcinoma. Study-level information: Nephrectomy followed 15 Gy stereotactic body radiation by 4 weeks.

Documented time point: baseline pretreatment blood. Treatment described: 15 Gy SBRT to primary tumor, nephrectomy 4 weeks later. Blood was sampled at baseline, 2 weeks and 4 weeks after SBRT. The tumor was a clear cell renal cell carcinoma. Measured with immunoSEQ multiplex PCR; TCRdb has only the in-frame clones, and not every one. Of about 22,000 clones in the sample, 80% were seen once. V gave up 1 base and J gave up 6 bases; unmatched junction bases: 11. Germline CDR1 is SGHAT and CDR2 is FQNNGV. The CDR3 consists of 16 residues. Findings of the study overall: In blood, top tumor clones expanded by 2 weeks, shrinking by 4.

This clone was detected only once. What it recognizes is unknown. The V and J genes are TRBV11-2 and TRBJ1-1; 7 bases map to TRBD1. The TCR was taken from a man aged 60-69 years with renal cell carcinoma. The sequenced sample was blood, obtained from a patient whose treatment included radiotherapy and nephrectomy. The CDR3 DNA is TGTGCCAGCAGCTTAGTCTCGCGACAGGGATTGGCTGAAGCTTTCTTT. The encoded protein is CASSLVSRQGLAEAFF.